This T cell receptor (beta chain) emerged from a study of T cells in Graves' hyperthyroidism and ophthalmopathy. This clonotype was found a few times. The source material, RNA transcripts, was used to amplify TCR beta CDR3 regions. The study used the HTBI primer set for a first-round RT-PCR of the TCR CDR3. TCRdb reanalysed the multiplex PCR reads using MiXCR and keeps one entry per CDR3 protein. The sample comprises fewer than 450,000 distinct CDR3 sequences, over 13% of which are singletons, and approximately 27% rests with the top ten. The germline V gene has CDR1 KGHDR and CDR2 SFDVKD. The V segment lost 3 bases and the J segment 2 bases; nucleotides outside the gene matches: 6. The CDR3 contains 16 residues.

The clonotype comes from a middle-aged man with Graves' ophthalmopathy. The chain links TRBV24-1 to TRBJ1-5, with 7 positions matching TRBD1. The specimen was blood. The CDR3 protein is CATSDGRTGRNQPQHF. CDR3 nucleotides: TGTGCCACCAGTGATGGCCGGACAGGACGCAATCAGCCCCAGCATTTT.